Each of the 20 T cell receptor beta chains below was sequenced from the same sample in a study of cytomegalovirus exposure and HLA in healthy donors. Amplification used 60 Vbeta primers and 13 Jbeta primers. Data came from immunoSEQ multiplex PCR; TCRdb stores just in-frame clones and leaves some out. The sample lists 130,000 to 150,000 clones, about four fifths occurring once. The specimen was PBMCs. These receptors came from a man aged 40-55 years in good health and CMV-seronegative.

The V and J genes are TRBV5-1 and TRBJ2-3; TRBD1 matches 8 bases. Germline V gives CDR1 SGHRS, CDR2 YFSETQ. V lost 3 bases and J lost 1; bases outside the gene matches: 7. CDR3 length: 16 amino acids. In DNA form, the CDR3 reads TGCGCCAGCAGCTCCCTCCAGGGGGCAGGCACAGATACGCAGTATTTT. Protein: CASSSLQGAGTDTQYF.

Remarks on this clone: At one boundary the junction diverges from the germline segment, which might be a read error. This sample also contains other DNA sequences that code for the same CDR3. The chain is built from TRBV2 and TRBJ1-6; no clear D gene. Germline-derived CDR1 and CDR2 are SNHLY and FYNNEI. The CDR3 totals 15 residues. DNA of the CDR3: TGTGCCAGCAGGATACAACCTGAGGTTAATTCCCCCCTCCACTTT. Translating it yields CASRIQPEVNSPLHF.

The chain employs TRBV9 and TRBJ2-7, with 10 bases fitting TRBD1. The J segment lost 0 bases and the V segment lost 3 bases, leaving 9 bases of the junction unmatched. CDR1 is SGDLS and CDR2 is YYNGEE in the germline V gene. This CDR3 contains 17 residues. CDR3 in amino acids: CASSAGPGQGPSYEQYF. CDR3 sequence (DNA): TGTGCCAGCAGCGCGGGACCGGGACAGGGGCCCTCCTACGAGCAGTACTTC.

This clone was seen a handful of times. The chain couples TRBV29-1 to TRBJ2-7, with a weak D call TRBD1 (6 bases). Germline V gives CDR1 SQVTM, CDR2 ANQGSEA. The CDR3 sequence is 12 residues long. V lost 4 bases to trimming and J lost 6 bases, with 13 bases between them. CDR3 DNA: TGCAGCGTTGGACAGGCGTCATCCGAGCAGTACTTC. This sequence encodes CSVGQASSEQYF.

The J gene is TRBJ2-5, the V gene TRBV5-1; 11 bases are a match to TRBD2. V lost 0 bases, J lost 4 bases, and 2 bases stayed unmatched. The CDR3 extends over 15 amino acids. Germline V gene sequence: CDR1 SGHRS, CDR2 YFSETQ. The CDR3 is CASSLGLAGRETQYF. In nucleotides, the CDR3 is TGCGCCAGCAGCTTGGGACTAGCGGGGAGAGAGACCCAGTACTTC.

The CDR3 reads CASSPGKTYEQYF. The CDR3 bases are TGCGCCAGCAGTCCCGGGAAAACCTACGAGCAGTACTTC. The genes are TRBV10-1 and TRBJ2-7; tentative D call: TRBD2 (5 bases). Trimming removed 5 bases at V and 2 bases at J, with 10 bases between. The germline CDR1 and CDR2 sequences are WNHNN and SYGVQD (reference sequence). CDR3 length equals 13 residues.

This sequence joins TRBV6-6 and TRBJ1-4; D possibly corresponds to TRBD1 (5 bases). Germline CDR1 is MNHNY and CDR2 is SVGAGI (reference sequence). The CDR3 spans 15 residues. V was trimmed by 2 bases and J by 6 bases, leaving 13 bases between them. The CDR3 region is CASSYPGKRDEKLFF. CDR3 DNA: TGTGCCAGCAGTTACCCAGGGAAGCGAGATGAAAAACTGTTTTTT.

CDR3 DNA: TGTGCCAGCATCGGGGGGAATGAGCAGTTCTTC. Translated, it gives CASIGGNEQFF. The V gene is TRBV6-1, the J gene TRBJ2-1; 7 positions match TRBD2. J gave up 7 bases and V 7 bases, and 1 base lay outside the gene matches. Germline V gene data show CDR1 as MNHNS and CDR2 as SASEGT. CDR3 size: 11 residues.

The V and J genes are TRBV5-1 and TRBJ2-5, with 8 bases that match TRBD1. CDR1 is SGHRS and CDR2 is YFSETQ in the germline V gene. V lost 1 base and J lost 4; bases outside the gene matches: 3. This CDR3 region has 14 residues. For the CDR3, the DNA is TGCGCCAGCAGCTTGTCAGGGGGCCTAGAGACCCAGTACTTC. The encoded protein is CASSLSGGLETQYF.

CDR3 amino acids: CASSALGRGGFYNEQFF. The CDR3 bases are TGTGCCAGCAGCGCCCTAGGTAGGGGGGGCTTCTACAATGAGCAGTTCTTC. The chain joins TRBV9 to TRBJ2-1, with D possibly being TRBD2 (7 bases). V dropped 3 bases and J dropped 3 bases, with 19 bases sitting between them. Germline loops: CDR1 SGDLS, CDR2 YYNGEE. This CDR3 spans 17 amino acids.

This clone occurred once. The rearrangement uses TRBV18 and TRBJ2-3, with D possibly being TRBD2 (6 bases). CDR1 is KGHSH and CDR2 is LQKENI in the germline V gene. V was cut by 0 bases and J by 5 bases, with 15 bases left in between. The CDR3 has 16 amino acids. The CDR3 here is CASSPPGGAWGDTQYF. CDR3 sequence (DNA): TGTGCCAGCTCACCACCGGGCGGGGCTTGGGGAGATACGCAGTATTTT. Variable domain in full (rest from reference TRBV18 and TRBJ2-3): NAGVMQNPRHLVRRRGQEARLRCSPMKGHSHVYWYRQLPEEGLKFMVYLQKENIIDESGMPKERFSAEFPKEGPSILRIQQVVRGDSAAYFCASSPPGGAWGDTQYFGPGTRLTVL.

The gene calls are TRBV7-2 and TRBJ1-2; 8 bases match TRBD1. Losses at the gene ends were 0 bases for V and 8 bases for J; bases not matched to a gene: 14. Germline V gives CDR1 SGHTA, CDR2 FQGNSA. The CDR3 sequence is 17 residues long. Here the CDR3 reads CASSLASRTGPSGGYTF. The CDR3 nucleotides are TGTGCCAGCAGCTTAGCGAGCAGGACAGGGCCGTCTGGGGGCTACACCTTC.

This clone showed up just once. This chain joins TRBV7-2 and TRBJ2-1; TRBD1 aligns across 9 bases. CDR1 and CDR2 (germline): SGHTA, FQGNSA. The CDR3 spans 16 residues. Trimming removed 6 bases from V and 4 bases from J; junction bases left unmatched: 10. The CDR3 DNA reads as TGTGCCAGCAGTATATCGGGGACAGGGATTTACAATGAGCAGTTCTTC. Translating gives CASSISGTGIYNEQFF. The variable domain in full, with the rest retrieved from reference TRBV7-2 and TRBJ2-1, is GAGVSQSPSNKVTEKGKDVELRCDPISGHTALYWYRQSLGQGLEFLIYFQGNSAPDKSGLPSDRFSAERTGGSVSTLTIQRTQQEDSAVYLCASSISGTGIYNEQFFGPGTRLTVL.

The chain carries TRBV27 and TRBJ2-3; no definite D call. Deletions cut 2 bases from V and 6 bases from J, with 12 bases between. CDR1 and CDR2 (germline): MNHEY, SMNVEV (reference sequence). The CDR3 loop spans 14 amino acids. CDR3: CASSLSTITDTQYF. CDR3 bases: TGTGCCAGCAGTTTAAGTACCATTACTGATACGCAGTATTTT.

With regard to this clone: A read error may produce the germline difference seen at one junction end. This sample includes further DNA sequences coding for the same CDR3. V gene TRBV18 combines with J gene TRBJ1-1; no reliable D call. The CDR3 sequence is 14 residues long. Per germline, CDR1 KGHSH and CDR2 LQKENI. The CDR3 DNA reads TGTGCCAGCTCACCAATGCCGAGGATTACTGAAGCTTTCTTC. It specifies CASSPMPRITEAFF.

In its sample, this clone was seen a few times. The chain carries TRBV4-1 and TRBJ1-6; D possibly corresponds to TRBD1 (6 bases). V was cut by 8 bases and J by 5 bases, with 16 bases left in between. Looked up from germline, CDR1 is MGHRA and CDR2 is YSYEKL. The CDR3 contains 15 residues. Here the CDR3 reads CASGSQPGDNSPLHF. CDR3 DNA: TGCGCCAGCGGGAGCCAACCAGGGGATAATTCACCCCTCCACTTT.

The chain joins TRBV12-5 to TRBJ1-2; no firm D call. CDR1 is LGHNT, CDR2 FRNRAP, per germline. V shed 6 bases and J shed 5 bases, with 10 bases lying between them. The CDR3 length is 12 residues. Here the CDR3 DNA reads TGTGCTAGTGGCCCGGGTGGGTATGGCTACACCTTC. Amino acid sequence: CASGPGGYGYTF.

The chain is built from TRBV7-9 and TRBJ1-1; 7 bases align to TRBD1. Trimming took 6 bases from V and 7 from J; bases not matched to a gene: 5. Germline CDR1 and CDR2: SEHNR and FQNEAQ (reference sequence). CDR3 length equals 12 residues. The CDR3 spells CASSPRTGEAFF. The CDR3 DNA sequence: TGTGCCAGCAGTCCTCGGACAGGTGAAGCTTTCTTT. The whole variable domain, filled in from reference TRBV7-9 and TRBJ1-1, reads DTGVSQNPRHKITKRGQNVTFRCDPISEHNRLYWYRQTLGQGPEFLTYFQNEAQLEKSRLLSDRFSAERPKGSFSTLEIQRTEQGDSAMYLCASSPRTGEAFFGQGTRLTVV.

The chain uses TRBV12-1 and TRBJ1-2. TRBV12-1 is noted as a pseudogene. This CDR3 is 14 amino acids long. CDR3 nucleotide sequence: TGTGCCAGCAGCTCGGTTAGAGGGTCTATTGGCTACACCTTC. It is translated as CASSSVRGSIGYTF.

The chain combines TRBV28 with TRBJ2-3; TRBD1 aligns across 7 bases. The CDR3 runs 15 residues. Per germline, CDR1 MDHEN and CDR2 SYDVKM. The V and J ends lost 3 bases and 0 bases, in that order; junction bases with no gene match: 3. The CDR3, as DNA: TGTGCCAGCAGTTTGGGACAGTTAAGCACAGATACGCAGTATTTT. Protein: CASSLGQLSTDTQYF.